This T cell receptor beta chain was captured in a study of cytomegalovirus exposure and HLA in healthy donors. Repertoires were generated with immunoSEQ multiplex PCR, while TCRdb's copy carries only in-frame clones and drops some. The sample consists of fewer than 200,000 clones, 86% of them appearing once. Germline assignment: CDR1 GTSNPN and CDR2 SVGIG (reference sequence). V shed 0 bases and J shed 7 bases, with 10 bases lying between them. This CDR3 is built from 13 residues. The clonotype originates from a woman under 40 in good health and CMV-seronegative. The sample taken for sequencing was PBMCs. The rearrangement joins TRBV30 to TRBJ1-5; the D gene is possibly TRBD1 (6 bases). The CDR3 loop is CAWSVQGKQPQHF. CDR3 nucleotide sequence: TGTGCCTGGAGTGTACAGGGAAAGCAGCCCCAGCATTTT.